What follows are 22 T cell receptor beta chains derived from one specimen sequenced in a study of blood T cell repertoires in COVID-19. The assay was immunoSEQ multiplex PCR, and TCRdb's table has in-frame clones only and misses some. The sample consists of some 250,000 clones, around 89% of them appearing once. The sample was peripheral blood. The receptors derive from a woman aged 40 to 50 who had recovered from COVID-19.

The chain joins TRBV30 to TRBJ1-1, with D uncertain. CDR1 GTSNPN and CDR2 SVGIG come from the germline V gene (reference sequence). V was shortened by 4 bases and J by 0 bases, with 9 bases between the two germline ends. The CDR3 length is 13 residues. The CDR3 sequence: CAWNYAVNTEAFF. In DNA form, the CDR3 reads TGTGCCTGGAATTACGCGGTGAACACTGAAGCTTTCTTT.

The CDR3 DNA reads TGTGCCAGCAGCTCGGTTGGACAAACCTACGAGCAGTACGTC. Translating gives CASSSVGQTYEQYV. The V gene is TRBV7-2, the J gene TRBJ2-7, with a possible D match to TRBD1 (5 bases). The CDR3 consists of 14 residues. Germline V gene data show CDR1 as SGHTA and CDR2 as FQGNSA. Trimming took 4 bases from V and 2 from J, leaving 12 bases between them.

The genes are TRBV24-1 and TRBJ1-1, with D uncertain. V was cut by 6 bases and J by 7 bases, with 17 bases left in between. The germline V gene encodes CDR1 KGHDR and CDR2 SFDVKD. The CDR3 has 14 amino acids. As DNA, the CDR3 is TGTGCCACCAGTTTTTCTACCCCCCAGGTTGAAGCTTTCTTT. Translating gives CATSFSTPQVEAFF.

In DNA, the CDR3 is TGTGCCAGCAGCCACTCGCCACAGGGGGCTCGGGCTTTCTTT. This gives the protein CASSHSPQGARAFF. V is TRBV11-3 and J is TRBJ1-1; 9 bases agree with TRBD1. V gave up 5 bases and J gave up 11 bases; unmatched junction bases: 12. Per the germline V gene, CDR1 is SGHNT and CDR2 is YENEEA. The CDR3 contains 14 residues. Filled out from reference TRBV11-3 and TRBJ1-1, the complete variable domain reads EAGVVQSPRYKIIEKKQPVAFWCNPISGHNTLYWYLQNLGQGPELLIRYENEEAVDDSQLPKDRFSAERLKGVDSTLKIQPAELGDSAVYLCASSHSPQGARAFFGQGTRLTVV.

V gene TRBV9 combines with J gene TRBJ2-3, with D perhaps TRBD2 (5 bases). V lost 0 bases, J lost 2 bases, and 16 bases lay in between. Germline CDR1 and CDR2: SGDLS and YYNGEE. This CDR3 has 17 residues. The CDR3 is CASSVAASSPDTDTQYF. The CDR3, as DNA: TGTGCCAGCAGCGTAGCGGCTAGCTCTCCCGACACAGATACGCAGTATTTT.

This clone has only a few counts. The rearrangement joins TRBV10-2 to TRBJ2-2; tentative D call: TRBD2 (6 bases). V lost 10 bases to trimming and J lost 4 bases, with 13 bases between them. The germline V gene encodes CDR1 WSHSY and CDR2 SAAADI. This CDR3 is 13 amino acids long. CDR3 loop: CATSTSATGELFF. The CDR3 DNA reads TGCGCCACCTCGACTAGTGCCACCGGGGAGCTGTTTTTT.

The sample holds a few counts of this clone. This sequence joins TRBV30 and TRBJ1-6, with TRBD1 matching over 9 bases. The germline CDR1 and CDR2 sequences are GTSNPN and SVGIG (reference sequence). The ends lost 8 bases at V and 9 bases at J; junction bases unmatched: 8. CDR3 length equals 13 residues. CDR3 in amino acids: CAGHRGLGSPLHF. The CDR3 DNA sequence: TGTGCCGGCCACAGGGGGCTGGGTTCACCCCTCCACTTT.

The gene calls are TRBV3-1 (or the pseudogene TRBV3-2) and TRBJ2-3, with TRBD2 matching 10 bases. Germline CDR1 reads LGHDT; CDR2 reads YNNKEL (reference sequence). The CDR3 spans 16 residues. Trimming removed 3 bases from V and 1 base from J; junction bases left unmatched: 4. The CDR3: CASSHPLAGGTDTQYF. DNA of the CDR3: TGTGCCAGCAGCCACCCGCTAGCGGGGGGCACAGATACGCAGTATTTT.

The chain joins TRBV7-9 to TRBJ2-7, with 9 bases identical to TRBD1. The CDR3 consists of 14 residues. Germline lookup yields CDR1 SEHNR and CDR2 FQNEAQ (reference sequence). V was pared by 5 bases and J by 5 bases, with 7 bases of the junction left unmatched. The CDR3 nucleotides read TGTGCCAGCAGCCCCGGGACAGGGATGGACGAGCAGTACTTC. This codes for CASSPGTGMDEQYF.

The chain carries TRBV7-6 and TRBJ1-1; D is possibly TRBD1 (5 bases). CDR1 is SGHVS and CDR2 is FNYEAQ in the germline V gene. Deletions cut 0 bases from V and 2 bases from J, with 16 bases between. The length of the CDR3 is 17 residues. The CDR3, as DNA: TGTGCCAGCAGCTTAGCCATGGGCAGGGCGAGCAACACTGAAGCTTTCTTT. Amino acid sequence: CASSLAMGRASNTEAFF.

J is TRBJ1-2 and V is TRBV4-1; D gene unclear. CDR1 MGHRA and CDR2 YSYEKL come from the germline V gene. The CDR3 has 15 residues. Trimming pared 5 bases from V and 4 bases from J, leaving 17 bases between. The CDR3 DNA reads TGCGCCAGCAGCGCCCGCGGCGGGGTCGTCTATGGCTACACCTTC. Its translation: CASSARGGVVYGYTF.

J is TRBJ2-2 and V is TRBV6-5; TRBD2 is a possible D gene (7 bases). Trimming removed 6 bases at V and 7 bases at J, with 9 bases between. CDR1 MNHEY and CDR2 SVGAGI come from the germline V gene. The CDR3 totals 12 residues. This chain's CDR3 is CASRGGVGELFF. The CDR3 DNA reads TGTGCCAGCAGAGGGGGGGTCGGGGAGCTGTTTTTT.

This clone was counted a single time. The J gene is TRBJ2-5, the V gene TRBV21-1; the listed D gene, TRBD2, was not tested against the DNA. TRBV21-1 is given as a pseudogene. The CDR3 runs to 11 residues. The CDR3 region has the DNA TGTGCCAGCAGCCCAAAGAGAACCCAGTACTTC. The encoded protein is CASSPKRTQYF.

This chain's CDR3 is CASSPQRGSRGGYTF. CDR3 in DNA: TGTGCCAGCTCGCCCCAGCGGGGGTCCCGAGGGGGCTACACCTTC. The V gene is TRBV18, the J gene TRBJ1-2; TRBD1 is a possible D gene (5 bases). In germline, CDR1 is KGHSH, CDR2 LQKENI. The CDR3 runs to 15 residues. V lost 6 bases, J lost 8 bases, and 22 bases lay in between.

The chain couples TRBV5-1 to TRBJ1-6; 8 bases match TRBD1. The CDR3 loop spans 14 amino acids. With 4 bases clipped from V and 7 bases from J, the junction kept 4 bases outside the gene matches. Germline CDR1 and CDR2: SGHRS and YFSETQ. The CDR3 DNA is TGCGCCAGCAGCCCGGGACAGGCCAATTCACCCCTCCACTTT. Amino acid sequence: CASSPGQANSPLHF.

The genes are TRBV7-2 and TRBJ2-5; perhaps TRBD2 as D (6 bases). V was pared by 5 bases and J by 7 bases, with 14 bases between. CDR3 length: 13 amino acids. In germline, CDR1 is SGHTA, CDR2 FQGNSA. DNA for the CDR3: TGTGCCAGCAGCCCCACAATGGGGGGGACCCAGTACTTC. Protein product: CASSPTMGGTQYF.

The V and J genes are TRBV5-4 and TRBJ2-2; maybe TRBD2 (6 bases). The CDR3 length is 14 residues. Per the germline V gene, CDR1 is SGHNT and CDR2 is YYREEE (reference sequence). V lost 10 bases and J 7 bases, leaving 20 bases between the germline ends. Written as DNA, the CDR3 is TGTGCCTGGGCGGGACGGTTGGTGGGCGGGGAGCTGTTTTTT. Translation gives CAWAGRLVGGELFF.

V is TRBV7-6 and J is TRBJ2-3; 16 bases line up with TRBD2. CDR3 size: 20 residues. The J segment lost 2 bases and the V segment lost 2 bases, leaving 10 bases of the junction unmatched. Germline values: CDR1 SGHVS, CDR2 FNYEAQ. Here the CDR3 DNA reads TGTGCCAGCAGCTTATGGGGACTAGCGGGAGGGCCCCCTGTCACAGATACGCAGTATTTT. Amino acid sequence: CASSLWGLAGGPPVTDTQYF.

The rearrangement links TRBV7-2 to TRBJ2-5, with 7 bases that match TRBD1. Per germline, CDR1 SGHTA and CDR2 FQGNSA. This CDR3 spans 14 amino acids. The J segment lost 4 bases and the V segment lost 5 bases, leaving 7 bases of the junction unmatched. The CDR3 DNA follows: TGTGCCAGCAGCACCGGACAGGCACTAGAGACCCAGTACTTC. Translated, it gives CASSTGQALETQYF.

The V and J genes are TRBV6-5 and TRBJ1-6, with D possibly matching TRBD1 (6 bases). V was clipped by 0 bases and J by 7 bases, with 13 bases between them. The CDR3 length is 16 residues. CDR1 is MNHEY and CDR2 is SVGAGI in the germline V gene. This CDR3 is CASSYSGAGRNSPLHF. CDR3 bases: TGTGCCAGCAGTTACTCGGGGGCAGGGCGCAATTCACCCCTCCACTTT.

This chain joins TRBV19 and TRBJ2-7; D ambiguous. V was cut by 6 bases and J by 3 bases, with 15 bases left in between. The germline V gene has CDR1 LNHDA and CDR2 SQIVND (reference sequence). The CDR3 is 14 residues long. This CDR3 is CASSSSRGHYEQYF. In DNA, the CDR3 is TGTGCCAGTAGCTCTTCCAGAGGTCACTACGAGCAGTACTTC. Using reference TRBV19 and TRBJ2-7 for the parts outside the CDR3, the full variable domain is DGGITQSPKYLFRKEGQNVTLSCEQNLNHDAMYWYRQDPGQGLRLIYYSQIVNDFQKGDIAEGYSVSREKKESFPLTVTSAQKNPTAFYLCASSSSRGHYEQYFGPGTRLTVT.

The chain combines TRBV4-1 with TRBJ1-5, with TRBD1 identical over 7 bases. CDR3 size: 16 residues. J lost 3 bases, V lost 3 bases, and 8 bases had no gene match. Per germline, CDR1 MGHRA and CDR2 YSYEKL. In DNA form, the CDR3 reads TGCGCCAGCAGCCAGCCCGACAGGGACCCCAATCAGCCCCAGCATTTT. Its protein product is CASSQPDRDPNQPQHF.